These T cell receptor beta chains were read from a single sample in a study of control samples from healthy donors and cancer patients. The protocol was immunoSEQ multiplex PCR, while the TCRdb copy is restricted to in-frame clones and leaves out a portion. The data hold about 50,000 clones, with just over 90% observed a single time. Sequenced material: PBMCs. All receptors derive from a man aged 25 to 45 with colorectal cancer. Each CDR3 is given with its conserved first and last residue. The D gene is left open where the match is weak. Expanded clones are given a class, and other clones once, few, many or no size at all.

TRBV9	TRBJ2-2	TRBD1	.	TGTGCCAGCAGCGTAGCTTCAACAGGGGTTATGACCGGGGAGCTGTTTTTT	CASSVASTGVMTGELFF
TRBV30	TRBJ1-1	.	.	TGTGCCTGGAAGGGGCCCGCGGGTACTGAAGCTTTCTTT	CAWKGPAGTEAFF
TRBV19	TRBJ2-1	TRBD1	.	TGTGCCACCAAACGATCCGGGACAGGGTCAGGTGAGCAGTTCTTC	CATKRSGTGSGEQFF
TRBV2	TRBJ2-7	.	.	TGTGCCAGCAGTGAAGAAGTGGGGTTTGGGAACGAGCAGTACTTC	CASSEEVGFGNEQYF
TRBV5-5	TRBJ2-2	.	.	TGTGCCAGCAGCCTCATCGACCACGACGAGCTGTTTTTT	CASSLIDHDELFF
TRBV5-8	TRBJ2-7	.	.	TGTGCCAGCAGCTTATCGGAAAGACACCTCACCTACGAGCAGTACTTC	CASSLSERHLTYEQYF
TRBV6-2/TRBV6-3	TRBJ1-1	.	.	TGTGCCAGCAGTTACGTCTCCGGGAAGAGGAACACTGAAGCTTTCTTT	CASSYVSGKRNTEAFF
TRBV29-1	TRBJ2-1	.	.	TGCAGCGTTGTGGGGGGTGTGGGACAGCGAAATTACAATGAGCAGTTCTTC	CSVVGGVGQRNYNEQFF
TRBV6-1	TRBJ1-5	TRBD1	.	TGTGCCAGCAGTGAAGGGTTCGACAGGGCCAAGCATTTT	CASSEGFDRAKHF
TRBV9	TRBJ2-1	.	.	TGTGCCAGCAGCGTAGGATCGGGTGAGCAGTTCTTC	CASSVGSGEQFF
TRBV5-4	TRBJ1-2	TRBD1	.	TGTGCCAGCAGCCTAGACAGGGGATGGGACTATGGCTACACCTTC	CASSLDRGWDYGYTF
TRBV7-9	TRBJ2-5	.	.	TGTGCCAGCCTAGGCGACAGGAGTCAAGAGACCCAGTACTTC	CASLGDRSQETQYF
TRBV7-2	TRBJ2-1	TRBD1	.	TGTGCCAGCAGCTTAAAAACAGGGGGCGGAAATGAGCAGTTCTTC	CASSLKTGGGNEQFF
TRBV4-3	TRBJ2-1	TRBD1	.	TGCGCCAGCAGCCAAGGAGGGGGCATAAGCTCCTACAATGAGCAGTTCTTC	CASSQGGGISSYNEQFF
TRBV6-2/TRBV6-3	TRBJ2-3	TRBD1	few	TGTGCCAGCAGTACGGGGACAGGGGACACAGATACGCAGTATTTT	CASSTGTGDTDTQYF
TRBV6-1	TRBJ1-2	.	.	TGTGCCAGCAGTGAGACAGGCGTTAACTATGGCTACACCTTC	CASSETGVNYGYTF
TRBV6-5	TRBJ1-2	.	.	TGTGCCAGCAGTTACGATAGGGGGAACTATGGCTACACCTTC	CASSYDRGNYGYTF
TRBV9	TRBJ2-1	.	few	TGTGCCAGCAGCGTCGACTGGGCGGGGTGGAATGAGCAGTTCTTC	CASSVDWAGWNEQFF
TRBV6-1	TRBJ2-1	TRBD2	.	TGTGCCAGCACTGAGAGAGTTAGCGGGGCTCAGGATGAGCAGTTCTTC	CASTERVSGAQDEQFF
TRBV5-5	TRBJ2-2	TRBD1	.	TGTGCCAGCAGCGCAAGGGGGCCCGGGGAGCTGTTTTTT	CASSARGPGELFF
TRBV18	TRBJ2-1	.	.	TGTGCCAGCTCACCAGTCCTTCTCAATGAGCAGTTCTTC	CASSPVLLNEQFF
TRBV4-3	TRBJ2-3	.	.	TGCGCCAGCAGCCAAGTAGCGTTGGCGGGGAGTAACACAGATACGCAGTATTTT	CASSQVALAGSNTDTQYF